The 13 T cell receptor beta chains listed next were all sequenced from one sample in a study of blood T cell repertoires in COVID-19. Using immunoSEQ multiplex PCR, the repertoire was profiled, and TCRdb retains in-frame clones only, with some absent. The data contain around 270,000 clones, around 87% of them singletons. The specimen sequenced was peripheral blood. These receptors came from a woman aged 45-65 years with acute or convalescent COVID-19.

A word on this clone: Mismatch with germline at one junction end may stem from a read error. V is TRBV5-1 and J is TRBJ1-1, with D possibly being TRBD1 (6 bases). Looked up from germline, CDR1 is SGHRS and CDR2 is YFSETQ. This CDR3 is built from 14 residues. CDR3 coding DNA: TGCGCCACCAGCCGGGACACTATGAACACTGAAGCTTTCTTT. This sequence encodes CATSRDTMNTEAFF.

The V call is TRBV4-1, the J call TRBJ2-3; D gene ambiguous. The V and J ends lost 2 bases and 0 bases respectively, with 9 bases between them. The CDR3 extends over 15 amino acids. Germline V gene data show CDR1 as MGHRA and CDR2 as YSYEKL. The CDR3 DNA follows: TGCGCCAGCAGCCAACGTAGAGGAAGCACAGATACGCAGTATTTT. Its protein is CASSQRRGSTDTQYF.

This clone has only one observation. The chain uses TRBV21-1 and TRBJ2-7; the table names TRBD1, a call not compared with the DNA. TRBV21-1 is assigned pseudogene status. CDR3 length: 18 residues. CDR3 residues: CASSKGTGEGGRSYEQYF. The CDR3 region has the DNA TGTGCCAGCAGCAAAGGGACAGGGGAAGGTGGGAGATCCTACGAGCAGTACTTC.

The CDR3 reads CASSYSGQRKQETQYF. DNA of the CDR3: TGTGCCAGCAGTTACTCAGGCCAGCGTAAACAAGAGACCCAGTACTTC. The chain uses TRBV6-2 or TRBV6-3 and TRBJ2-5; D is unresolved. Germline assignment: CDR1 MNHEY and CDR2 SVGEGT. There are 16 residues in the CDR3. Trimming cost V 0 bases and J 2 bases, with 13 bases left between them.

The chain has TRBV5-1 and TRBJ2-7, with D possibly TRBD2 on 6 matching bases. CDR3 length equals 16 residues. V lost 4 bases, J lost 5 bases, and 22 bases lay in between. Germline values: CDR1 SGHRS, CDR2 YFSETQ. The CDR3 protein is CASSPLTQGGGNEQYF. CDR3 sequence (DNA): TGCGCCAGCAGCCCATTAACTCAGGGAGGCGGGAACGAGCAGTACTTC.

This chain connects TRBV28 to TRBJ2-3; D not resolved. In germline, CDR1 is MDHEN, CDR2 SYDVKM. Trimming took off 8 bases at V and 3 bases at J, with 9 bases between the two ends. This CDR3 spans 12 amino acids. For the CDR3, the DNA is TGTGCCAGCCGACAAGGTACAGATACGCAGTATTTT. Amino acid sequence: CASRQGTDTQYF.

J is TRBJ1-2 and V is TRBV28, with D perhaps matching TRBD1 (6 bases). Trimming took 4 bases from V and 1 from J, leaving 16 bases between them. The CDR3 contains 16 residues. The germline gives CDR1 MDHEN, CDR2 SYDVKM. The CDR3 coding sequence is TGTGCCAGCAGTTCCCTCCCCGGACAGTTTAACTATGGCTACACCTTC. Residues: CASSSLPGQFNYGYTF.

CDR3 in amino acids: CASSLDGALHNEQFF. The DNA for the CDR3 is TGTGCCAGCAGCTTAGACGGAGCGCTACACAATGAGCAGTTCTTC. The J gene is TRBJ2-1, the V gene TRBV7-2; D not resolved. CDR1 is SGHTA, CDR2 FQGNSA, per germline. With 1 base removed from V and 5 bases from J, the gap between germline ends came to 12 bases. The CDR3 sequence is 15 residues long.

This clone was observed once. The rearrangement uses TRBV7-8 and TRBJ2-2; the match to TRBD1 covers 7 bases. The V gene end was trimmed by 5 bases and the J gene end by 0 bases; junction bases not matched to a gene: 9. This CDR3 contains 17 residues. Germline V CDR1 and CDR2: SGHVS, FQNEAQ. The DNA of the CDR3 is TGTGCCAGCAGCCCCCGAGCAGGGACAGCGAACACCGGGGAGCTGTTTTTT. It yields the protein CASSPRAGTANTGELFF.

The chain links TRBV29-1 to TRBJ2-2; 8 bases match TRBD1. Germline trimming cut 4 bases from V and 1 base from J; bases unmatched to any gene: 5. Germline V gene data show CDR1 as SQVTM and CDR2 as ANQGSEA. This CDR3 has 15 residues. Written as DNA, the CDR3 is TGCAGCGTTGGGCGACAGGGGATGAACACCGGGGAGCTGTTTTTT. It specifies CSVGRQGMNTGELFF.

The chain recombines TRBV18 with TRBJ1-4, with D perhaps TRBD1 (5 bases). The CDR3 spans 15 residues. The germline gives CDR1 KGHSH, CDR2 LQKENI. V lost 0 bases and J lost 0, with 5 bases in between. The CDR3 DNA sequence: TGTGCCAGCTCACCACCGGGGCCAACTAATGAAAAACTGTTTTTT. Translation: CASSPPGPTNEKLFF.

CDR3 in DNA: TGTGCCAGCAGCAAAATTGACAGGGAAAAACTGTTTTTT. Its translation is CASSKIDREKLFF. V is TRBV28 and J is TRBJ1-4, with D possibly being TRBD1 (6 bases). Trimming took 6 bases from V and 8 from J, leaving 13 bases between them. The CDR3 contains 13 residues. Germline V CDR1 and CDR2: MDHEN, SYDVKM.

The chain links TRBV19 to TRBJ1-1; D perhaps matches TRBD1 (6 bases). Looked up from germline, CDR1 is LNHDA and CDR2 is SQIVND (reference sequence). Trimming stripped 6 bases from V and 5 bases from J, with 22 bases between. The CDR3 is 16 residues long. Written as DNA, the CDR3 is TGTGCCAGTAGCAGACGATTTAGGGGGAGTAGTACTGAAGCTTTCTTT. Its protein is CASSRRFRGSSTEAFF.